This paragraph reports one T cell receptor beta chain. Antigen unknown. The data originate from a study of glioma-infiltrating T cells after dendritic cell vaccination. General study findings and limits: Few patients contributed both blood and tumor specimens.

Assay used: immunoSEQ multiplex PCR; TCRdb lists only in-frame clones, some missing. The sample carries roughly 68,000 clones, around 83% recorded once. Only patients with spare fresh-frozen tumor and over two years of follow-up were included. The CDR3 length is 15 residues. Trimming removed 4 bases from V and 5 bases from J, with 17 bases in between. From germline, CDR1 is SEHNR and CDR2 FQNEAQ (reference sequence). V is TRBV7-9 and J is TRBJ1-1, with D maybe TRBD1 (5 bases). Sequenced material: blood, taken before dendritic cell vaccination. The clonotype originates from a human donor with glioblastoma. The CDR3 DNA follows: TGTGCCAGCAGCTCCGGACACCTCGGGGGTACTGAAGCTTTCTTT. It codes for CASSSGHLGGTEAFF.